This TCR beta chain was obtained from a study of cytomegalovirus exposure and HLA in healthy donors. Study observations and caveats: Cytomegalovirus-associated TCR beta chains were listed, numbering 150 to 200. A missense DCLRE1C variant was associated with V- and J-gene trimming of TCR beta chains in a later analysis, and an independent cohort replicated the association.

Germline trimming cut 0 bases from V and 4 bases from J; bases unmatched to any gene: 7. Germline lookup yields CDR1 MGHRA and CDR2 YSYEKL. This CDR3 contains 16 residues. The PCR used 60 Vbeta and 13 Jbeta primers. The assay was immunoSEQ multiplex PCR, and TCRdb's table has in-frame clones only and misses some. The sample includes approximately 240,000 clones, approximately 84% of them seen just once. About this clone: Its antigen is not identified.

The chain employs TRBV4-1 and TRBJ2-7, with 9 bases matching TRBD1. This TCR came from a woman in her 40s in good health and CMV-seronegative. Sequenced sample: PBMCs. The CDR3 nucleotides read TGCGCCAGCAGCCAAGATAAAGGGACAGGGATTTACGAGCAGTACTTC. Amino acids: CASSQDKGTGIYEQYF.